The 25 T cell receptor beta chains presented below share a single source sample, sequenced in a study of blood T cell repertoires in COVID-19. TCRdb's table, derived via immunoSEQ multiplex PCR, lists solely in-frame clones and lacks some. The profile covers about 71,000 clones, with around nine tenths appearing a single time and 5.1% taken by the ten largest. Sequenced material: peripheral blood. The origin of the receptors is a woman under 30 with acute or convalescent COVID-19.

V usage is TRBV5-6 and J usage is TRBJ1-2; D gene unclear. The germline CDR1 and CDR2 sequences are SGHDT and YYEEEE. V was pared by 1 base and J by 0 bases, with 7 bases between. The CDR3 covers 14 residues. CDR3 nucleotides: TGTGCCAGCAGCTTGACAGATACTAACTATGGCTACACCTTC. It encodes CASSLTDTNYGYTF.

V is TRBV28 and J is TRBJ1-3; a weak D match, TRBD1 (6 bases). The CDR3 runs to 17 residues. Per the germline V gene, CDR1 is MDHEN and CDR2 is SYDVKM. Deletions cut 5 bases from V and 0 bases from J, with 17 bases between. The CDR3 DNA follows: TGTGCCAGCAGTGTCATAGGGGGGGTGAGCTCTGGAAACACCATATATTTT. Its translation is CASSVIGGVSSGNTIYF.

The chain is built from TRBV3-1 (or the pseudogene TRBV3-2) and TRBJ2-5; possible D gene TRBD2, 7 bases. The CDR3 loop spans 14 amino acids. The V end was cut by 8 bases, the J end by 5 bases, with 18 bases between. Germline CDR1 LGHDT, CDR2 YNNKEL (reference sequence). The CDR3 reads CASELGGAGETQYF. DNA for the CDR3: TGTGCCAGCGAGTTAGGGGGGGCCGGGGAGACCCAGTACTTC.

The rearrangement uses TRBV19 and TRBJ1-1; 7 bases line up with TRBD1. V lost 5 bases and J lost 7; bases outside the gene matches: 13. Germline V lookup: CDR1 LNHDA, CDR2 SQIVND (reference sequence). The CDR3 consists of 15 residues. DNA for the CDR3: TGTGCCAGTAGTCACACAGGGGCCCCTAACTATGAAGCTTTCTTT. This gives the protein CASSHTGAPNYEAFF.

This chain connects TRBV4-1 to TRBJ2-1, with 9 positions matching TRBD1. The trim removed 1 base at V and 3 bases at J, leaving 19 bases unmatched. The V gene's germline CDR1 is MGHRA and CDR2 YSYEKL. The CDR3 spans 21 residues. Here the CDR3 DNA reads TGCGCCAGCAGCCAAGCGCCGGCCGGGACAGGGTTTTGGTCTGGCTACAATGAGCAGTTCTTC. Its translation: CASSQAPAGTGFWSGYNEQFF.

This chain connects TRBV2 to TRBJ1-5; D is possibly TRBD1 (5 bases). The CDR3 has 15 residues. V was pared by 8 bases and J by 4 bases, with 18 bases between. From germline, CDR1 is SNHLY and CDR2 FYNNEI. The CDR3 nucleotides are TGTGCCAGCTCAGGAATGCGGGGACCGAATCAGCCCCAGCATTTT. This sequence encodes CASSGMRGPNQPQHF.

The chain joins TRBV30 to TRBJ1-1; D remains ambiguous. Trimming stripped 1 base from V and 7 bases from J, with 7 bases between. Germline assignment: CDR1 GTSNPN and CDR2 SVGIG (reference sequence). The CDR3 runs to 11 residues. CDR3 DNA sequence: TGTGCCTGGAGTGGAAGCGGTGAAGCTTTCTTT. This gives the protein CAWSGSGEAFF.

CDR3 protein: CASSVSDATNEKLFF. The CDR3 DNA reads TGTGCCAGCAGCGTGTCAGATGCAACTAATGAAAAACTGTTTTTT. The rearrangement links TRBV7-8 to TRBJ1-4; no firm D call. CDR1 and CDR2 (germline): SGHVS, FQNEAQ. CDR3 length: 15 amino acids. The V end lost 5 bases, the J end lost 0 bases, and 10 bases lay between the germline ends.

J is TRBJ1-2 and V is TRBV7-8; TRBD1 matches 9 bases. This CDR3 has 17 residues. The germline V gene encodes CDR1 SGHVS and CDR2 FQNEAQ. V lost 5 bases and J lost 2; bases outside the gene matches: 12. The CDR3, as DNA: TGTGCCAGCAGCACCATAGGGACAGGGAGGTCCAACTATGGCTACACCTTC. As protein: CASSTIGTGRSNYGYTF.

The chain has TRBV23-1 and TRBJ1-3, with 11 positions matching TRBD1. TRBV23-1 is marked as an open reading frame, function uncertain. The CDR3 sequence is 21 residues long. V lost 3 bases, J lost 3 bases, and 19 bases stayed unmatched. Written as DNA, the CDR3 is TGCGCCAGCAGTCAGTTCAAACCGGACAGGGGGCTTTCAAAATATGGAAACACCATATATTTT. Protein product: CASSQFKPDRGLSKYGNTIYF.

The chain joins TRBV6-6 to TRBJ2-7; 12 bases align to TRBD2. The CDR3 spans 12 residues. J gave up 6 bases and V 8 bases, and 2 bases lay outside the gene matches. CDR1 is MNHNY and CDR2 is SVGAGI in the germline V gene (reference sequence). In nucleotides, the CDR3 is TGTGCCAGCTCACTAGCGGGAGGCGAGCAGTACTTC. Translation gives CASSLAGGEQYF.

The J gene is TRBJ1-1, the V gene TRBV23-1, with TRBD1 matching 9 bases. TRBV23-1 is labeled an ORF, and its function is uncertain. The trim removed 2 bases at V and 3 bases at J, leaving 13 bases unmatched. CDR3 length: 18 amino acids. The CDR3 DNA is TGCGCCAGCAGTCAAGACTTCGCGACAGGGGGACAGGACACTGAAGCTTTCTTT. This translates into CASSQDFATGGQDTEAFF.

This chain joins TRBV9 and TRBJ2-1; TRBD2 matches 10 bases. The V gene's germline CDR1 is SGDLS and CDR2 YYNGEE. The CDR3 contains 16 residues. V was pared by 0 bases and J by 9 bases, with 9 bases of the junction left unmatched. CDR3 loop: CASSVGGLAGVSEQFF. The CDR3 DNA sequence: TGTGCCAGCAGCGTAGGAGGTCTAGCGGGAGTTAGTGAGCAGTTCTTC.

The rearrangement links TRBV24-1 to TRBJ2-5; maybe TRBD1 (5 bases). Trimming left V 3 bases short and J 5 bases short, with 15 bases between. The CDR3 is 15 amino acids. Germline CDR1 is KGHDR and CDR2 is SFDVKD. CDR3 in amino acids: CATSDPLGVGETQYF. As DNA, the CDR3 is TGTGCCACCAGTGATCCCCTAGGGGTAGGGGAGACCCAGTACTTC.

This chain uses TRBV6-5 with TRBJ1-1; 7 positions match TRBD1. V lost 5 bases, J lost 5 bases, and 11 bases stayed unmatched. This CDR3 has 15 amino acids. Looked up from germline, CDR1 is MNHEY and CDR2 is SVGAGI. CDR3 in DNA: TGTGCCAGCAGTCCCGGGACAGTCGGATTGACTGAAGCTTTCTTT. It yields the protein CASSPGTVGLTEAFF.

This clone occurred once. The chain uses TRBV5-6 and TRBJ1-5; D perhaps matches TRBD1 (6 bases). This CDR3 has 14 residues. V was cut by 4 bases and J by 1 base, with 9 bases left in between. Germline V gene sequence: CDR1 SGHDT, CDR2 YYEEEE. The DNA of the CDR3 is TGTGCCAGCAGCCTTGACAGGAGCAATCAGCCCCAGCATTTT. Amino acids: CASSLDRSNQPQHF.

The chain carries TRBV6-2 or TRBV6-3 and TRBJ2-7; weak D call: TRBD2 (5 bases). V lost 0 bases and J 1 base, leaving 13 bases between the germline ends. CDR3 length equals 16 residues. The germline V gene encodes CDR1 MNHEY and CDR2 SVGEGT. CDR3 DNA sequence: TGTGCCAGCAGTTACTCGGAGGCGGCGGATTCCTACGAGCAGTACTTC. Its translation is CASSYSEAADSYEQYF.

The gene calls are TRBV5-1 and TRBJ2-3, with 8 positions matching TRBD2. Germline trimming cut 1 base from V and 2 bases from J; bases unmatched to any gene: 3. The germline V gene encodes CDR1 SGHRS and CDR2 YFSETQ. The CDR3 is 15 amino acids. CDR3 in amino acids: CASSLFGGATDTQYF. CDR3 nucleotides: TGCGCCAGCAGCTTGTTCGGGGGGGCCACAGATACGCAGTATTTT.

This chain uses TRBV4-2 with TRBJ2-4; maybe TRBD2 (5 bases). CDR1 and CDR2 from the germline V gene are LGHNA and YNFKEQ. V was clipped by 1 base and J by 1 base, with 8 bases between them. The CDR3 length is 15 residues. This CDR3 reads CASSQADSAKNIQYF. The CDR3 nucleotides are TGTGCCAGCAGCCAAGCGGACTCCGCCAAAAACATTCAGTACTTC.

The J gene is TRBJ1-6, the V gene TRBV30, with D perhaps TRBD1 (6 bases). Germline assignment: CDR1 GTSNPN and CDR2 SVGIG (reference sequence). This CDR3 spans 14 amino acids. Trimming pared 0 bases from V and 5 bases from J, leaving 8 bases between. Here the CDR3 reads CAWSVPGDNSPLHF. DNA of the CDR3: TGTGCCTGGAGTGTTCCAGGGGATAATTCACCCCTCCACTTT. The full variable domain, in which reference TRBV30 and TRBJ1-6 provide the parts outside the CDR3, is SQTIHQWPATLVQPVGSPLSLECTVEGTSNPNLYWYRQAAGRGLQLLFYSVGIGQISSEVPQNLSASRPQDRQFILSSKKLLLSDSGFYLCAWSVPGDNSPLHFGNGTRLTVT.

The genes are TRBV5-1 and TRBJ1-1; D ambiguous. V dropped 4 bases and J dropped 4 bases, with 8 bases sitting between them. This CDR3 is built from 12 residues. Germline assignment: CDR1 SGHRS and CDR2 YFSETQ. As DNA, the CDR3 is TGCGCCAGCAGCCCGGAGGGCACTGAAGCTTTCTTT. It specifies CASSPEGTEAFF.

The J gene is TRBJ1-1, the V gene TRBV3-1 (or the pseudogene TRBV3-2), with D maybe TRBD1 (5 bases). The CDR3 is 12 amino acids. The ends were cut back, 2 bases at V and 14 bases at J, with 15 bases in the middle. The germline V gene has CDR1 LGHDT and CDR2 YNNKEL (reference sequence). The CDR3 sequence is CASSQKDKRSFF. CDR3 in DNA: TGTGCCAGCAGCCAAAAGGACAAAAGGAGCTTCTTT.

This clone was counted a few times. This chain connects TRBV25-1 to TRBJ1-1; no definite D call. V lost 5 bases to trimming and J lost 10 bases, with 17 bases between them. The CDR3 contains 13 residues. The V gene's germline CDR1 is MGHDK and CDR2 SYGVNS. The CDR3 protein is CASSPRTGLGAFF. CDR3 coding DNA: TGTGCCAGCAGTCCACGGACCGGACTTGGAGCTTTCTTT.

The rearrangement uses TRBV5-1 and TRBJ2-3, with 9 bases fitting TRBD2. In germline, CDR1 is SGHRS, CDR2 YFSETQ. The CDR3 spans 17 residues. J lost 0 bases, V lost 2 bases, and 7 bases had no gene match. CDR3 in amino acids: CASSFQASGVSTDTQYF. The CDR3 nucleotides read TGCGCCAGCAGCTTTCAAGCTAGCGGGGTGAGCACAGATACGCAGTATTTT.

The chain carries TRBV28 and TRBJ1-2; unclear D gene. Germline V lookup: CDR1 MDHEN, CDR2 SYDVKM. Trimming left V 6 bases short and J 4 bases short, with 12 bases between. This CDR3 spans 13 amino acids. The CDR3 spells CASRPRNPYGYTF. The CDR3 DNA follows: TGTGCCAGCAGGCCCAGGAACCCCTATGGCTACACCTTC.